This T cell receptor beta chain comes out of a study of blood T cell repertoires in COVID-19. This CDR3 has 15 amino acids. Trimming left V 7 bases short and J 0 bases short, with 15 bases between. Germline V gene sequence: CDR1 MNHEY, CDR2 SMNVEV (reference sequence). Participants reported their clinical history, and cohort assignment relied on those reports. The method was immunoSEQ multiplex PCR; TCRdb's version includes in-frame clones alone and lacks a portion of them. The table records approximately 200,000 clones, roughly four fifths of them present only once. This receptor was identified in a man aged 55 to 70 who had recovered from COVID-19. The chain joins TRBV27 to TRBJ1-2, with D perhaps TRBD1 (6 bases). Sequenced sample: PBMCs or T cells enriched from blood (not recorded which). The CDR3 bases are TGTGCCAGCAAGCGTGGGACAACAGCTAACTATGGCTACACCTTC. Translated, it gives CASKRGTTANYGYTF.